This TCR beta chain was identified during a study of blood T cell repertoires in COVID-19. Study summary: Sites across the United States, Italy and Spain contributed samples from acute and convalescent COVID-19. Sample material is recorded as cDNA or gDNA derived from T cells, B-cell-depleted T cells, or PBMCs.

The germline CDR1 and CDR2 sequences are GTSNPN and SVGIG (reference sequence). The CDR3 has 13 residues. After removal of 5 bases from V and 2 bases from J, the junction contained 3 bases not matched to a gene. Sequencing was performed with immunoSEQ multiplex PCR; in TCRdb, only in-frame clones are kept and a portion is missing. This table holds 150,000 to 200,000 clones, about 91% found once. Study members were between about 18 and 95 years old and lived in 20 to 30 US regions. This receptor was taken from a woman aged 18 to 35 who had recovered from COVID-19. The sequenced material came from PBMCs or T cells enriched from blood (not recorded which). The J gene is TRBJ2-7, the V gene TRBV30, with 10 bases aligning to TRBD1. The CDR3 sequence: CAWGGQGTYEQYF. The CDR3 DNA sequence: TGTGCCTGGGGGGGACAGGGGACCTACGAGCAGTACTTC.